The 28 T cell receptor beta chains below all came from one sample that was sequenced in a study of shared clonotypes between healthy human individuals. Profiled with immunoSEQ multiplex PCR; TCRdb holds only in-frame clones, not every one. The sample contains more than 2,000,000 clones, about 92% of which appear only once. What was sequenced was naive CD4+ T cells sorted from blood. The subset: CD45RA+ positively selected. These receptors originate from a young man in good health.

The chain is built from TRBV7-2 and TRBJ2-7, with 8 nucleotides matching TRBD1. The V and J ends lost 1 base and 3 bases, in that order; junction bases with no gene match: 5. The germline gives CDR1 SGHTA, CDR2 FQGNSA. CDR3 length: 15 residues. The CDR3 DNA is TGTGCCAGCAGCTTAGGACAGGGGATAAACTACGAGCAGTACTTC. Translated, it gives CASSLGQGINYEQYF. Variable domain in full (rest from reference TRBV7-2 and TRBJ2-7): GAGVSQSPSNKVTEKGKDVELRCDPISGHTALYWYRQSLGQGLEFLIYFQGNSAPDKSGLPSDRFSAERTGGSVSTLTIQRTQQEDSAVYLCASSLGQGINYEQYFGPGTRLTVT.

J is TRBJ2-7 and V is TRBV5-1; 10 bases fit TRBD1. CDR1 is SGHRS and CDR2 is YFSETQ in the germline V gene. V shed 4 bases, J shed 3 bases, and the junction held 7 bases outside the gene matches. The CDR3 totals 15 residues. Here the CDR3 DNA reads TGCGCCAGCAGCACACGGGGACAGGGGAGCTACGAGCAGTACTTC. This gives the protein CASSTRGQGSYEQYF. The full variable domain, completed using reference TRBV5-1 and TRBJ2-7, is KAGVTQTPRYLIKTRGQQVTLSCSPISGHRSVSWYQQTPGQGLQFLFEYFSETQRNKGNFPGRFSGRQFSNSRSEMNVSTLELGDSALYLCASSTRGQGSYEQYFGPGTRLTVT.

V is TRBV27 and J is TRBJ2-5, with 8 bases that match TRBD1. Trimming cost V 0 bases and J 5 bases; bases outside gene matches: 5. CDR1 is MNHEY and CDR2 is SMNVEV in the germline V gene (reference sequence). The CDR3 is 15 residues long. The CDR3 region is CASSLSPGGFETQYF. CDR3 nucleotides: TGTGCCAGCAGTTTATCTCCAGGGGGCTTTGAGACCCAGTACTTC.

V gene TRBV5-8 combines with J gene TRBJ2-3; D is ambiguous. This CDR3 is built from 13 residues. V was shortened by 1 base and J by 4 bases, with 7 bases between the two germline ends. The germline CDR1 and CDR2 sequences are SGHTS and YDEGEE. As DNA, the CDR3 is TGTGCCAGCAGCTTGTTCCAACCAGATACGCAGTATTTT. Translating gives CASSLFQPDTQYF.

V usage is TRBV30 and J usage is TRBJ2-4, with 11 bases fitting TRBD2. Losses at the gene ends were 7 bases for V and 2 bases for J; bases not matched to a gene: 7. Germline V gene data show CDR1 as GTSNPN and CDR2 as SVGIG (reference sequence). This CDR3 spans 15 amino acids. The CDR3 nucleotides are TGTGCCTACCATAGCGGGAGGGCTCCCAAAAACATTCAGTACTTC. This sequence encodes CAYHSGRAPKNIQYF.

CDR3 sequence reads: CASSKRTGSYEQYF. Written as DNA, the CDR3 is TGTGCCAGCAGCAAGAGGACAGGGTCCTACGAGCAGTACTTC. This chain joins TRBV21-1 and TRBJ2-5; TRBD1 is taken as the D call from the table, unchecked against the DNA. The DNA end favors TRBJ2-7, so the J call may be wrong. TRBV21-1 has pseudogene status. CDR3 length: 14 amino acids.

For this clone: Other DNA sequences from this sample encode an identical CDR3 as well. The chain is built from TRBV5-1 and TRBJ1-2, with 8 bases that match TRBD1. The CDR3 consists of 13 residues. J gave up 7 bases and V 2 bases, and 4 bases lay outside the gene matches. Germline CDR1 reads SGHRS; CDR2 reads YFSETQ. The CDR3 bases are TGCGCCAGCAGCTTTTCAGGGGGCTTTGGCTACACCTTC. Protein sequence: CASSFSGGFGYTF. The full variable domain, its missing parts supplied by reference TRBV5-1 and TRBJ1-2, is KAGVTQTPRYLIKTRGQQVTLSCSPISGHRSVSWYQQTPGQGLQFLFEYFSETQRNKGNFPGRFSGRQFSNSRSEMNVSTLELGDSALYLCASSFSGGFGYTFGSGTRLTVV.

The chain is built from TRBV19 and TRBJ1-6; D is possibly TRBD1 (6 bases). Trimming left V 2 bases short and J 9 bases short, with 11 bases between. CDR1 LNHDA and CDR2 SQIVND come from the germline V gene (reference sequence). The length of the CDR3 is 14 residues. The CDR3 sequence: CASSINRVGSPLHF. The CDR3 nucleotides are TGTGCCAGTAGTATAAACAGGGTGGGTTCACCCCTCCACTTT.

This chain joins TRBV5-1 and TRBJ2-3, with 8 bases fitting TRBD2. This CDR3 spans 17 amino acids. After removal of 0 bases from V and 6 bases from J, the junction contained 12 bases not matched to a gene. Germline CDR1 SGHRS, CDR2 YFSETQ. The CDR3 is CASSLGTRTSLWDTQYF. CDR3 coding DNA: TGCGCCAGCAGCTTGGGGACAAGGACTAGCCTGTGGGATACGCAGTATTTT.

The rearrangement joins TRBV7-8 to TRBJ2-5; 7 positions agree with TRBD2. Germline CDR1 SGHVS, CDR2 FQNEAQ. V lost 4 bases, J lost 5 bases, and 13 bases stayed unmatched. This CDR3 region has 16 residues. The CDR3 nucleotides are TGTGCCAGCAGCTCCAGCGGGGCCCCCCGGTGGGAGACCCAGTACTTC. Translating gives CASSSSGAPRWETQYF.

The chain links TRBV6-6 to TRBJ2-1; 10 bases match TRBD2. V lost 7 bases, J lost 7 bases, and 7 bases stayed unmatched. Germline CDR1 reads MNHNY; CDR2 reads SVGAGI (reference sequence). This CDR3 has 14 residues. The DNA for the CDR3 is TGTGCCAGCATCCCAGCGGGAGGGAGGAATGAGCAGTTCTTC. Translated, it gives CASIPAGGRNEQFF.

The rearrangement joins TRBV5-1 to TRBJ2-6, with D unclear. CDR1 SGHRS and CDR2 YFSETQ come from the germline V gene. V was cut by 7 bases and J by 2 bases, with 13 bases left in between. This CDR3 has 15 amino acids. CDR3 nucleotides: TGCGCCAGCCGCTCCGAGGCGGCTGGGGCCAACGTCCTGACTTTC. Translating gives CASRSEAAGANVLTF.

The chain couples TRBV7-9 to TRBJ2-5, with D possibly being TRBD2 (5 bases). The CDR3 loop spans 13 amino acids. V was shortened by 3 bases and J by 5 bases, with 10 bases between the two germline ends. The germline CDR1 and CDR2 sequences are SEHNR and FQNEAQ (reference sequence). The CDR3 here is CASSLNSGETQYF. The CDR3 nucleotides are TGTGCCAGCAGCTTGAACAGCGGTGAGACCCAGTACTTC.

As for this clone: Other DNA sequences in the sample encode the same CDR3. This chain uses TRBV6-5 with TRBJ1-4; 8 bases are shared with TRBD1. This CDR3 is built from 15 residues. Germline-derived CDR1 and CDR2 are MNHEY and SVGAGI. The V gene end was trimmed by 0 bases and the J gene end by 8 bases; junction bases not matched to a gene: 5. The CDR3 DNA follows: TGTGCCAGCAGTTACTCCGGGACAGGAGGAGAAAAACTGTTTTTT. Its translation is CASSYSGTGGEKLFF.

The chain uses TRBV30 and TRBJ1-5; D remains unclear. There are 17 residues in the CDR3. Trimming left V 2 bases short and J 2 bases short, with 19 bases between. Germline V gene lookup returns CDR1 GTSNPN and CDR2 SVGIG (reference sequence). The CDR3 bases are TGTGCCTGGAGTCCACCCTTCGACGGTGGTGGCAATCAGCCCCAGCATTTT. This gives the protein CAWSPPFDGGGNQPQHF.

This clone appeared once. The chain carries TRBV7-2 and TRBJ2-1, with 11 bases matching TRBD2. CDR3 size: 16 residues. With V trimmed by 5 bases and J by 9 bases, 12 bases remained unmatched. From germline, CDR1 is SGHTA and CDR2 FQGNSA. The CDR3 protein is CASSPWSSGGGPEQFF. CDR3 coding DNA: TGTGCCAGCAGCCCGTGGAGTAGCGGGGGGGGGCCTGAGCAGTTCTTC.

CDR3: CASSLVRGRSSYEQYF. DNA of the CDR3: TGTGCCAGCAGCTTGGTTAGGGGAAGAAGCTCCTACGAGCAGTACTTC. V gene TRBV5-5 combines with J gene TRBJ2-7; tentatively, D is TRBD1 (5 bases). Between the trimmed V and J ends, which lost 0 bases and 0 bases, there was a span of 13 bases. The CDR3 runs 16 residues. CDR1 and CDR2 from the germline V gene are SGHKS and YYEKEE (reference sequence).

In DNA form, the CDR3 reads TGTGCCACATTCCTAGGGGGGGGCGAGCAGTACTTC. This codes for CATFLGGGEQYF. J is TRBJ2-7 and V is TRBV7-2; D might be TRBD2 (7 bases). This CDR3 contains 12 residues. With 10 bases removed from V and 6 bases from J, the gap between germline ends came to 16 bases. CDR1 is SGHTA, CDR2 FQGNSA, per germline.

J is TRBJ1-1 and V is TRBV5-6; D is uncertain. The germline gives CDR1 SGHDT, CDR2 YYEEEE. This CDR3 is built from 14 residues. V lost 0 bases to trimming and J lost 4 bases, with 10 bases between them. The CDR3 DNA reads as TGTGCCAGCAGCTTGGCCTGGGGAGGCACTGAAGCTTTCTTT. Residues: CASSLAWGGTEAFF. Full variable domain (rest looked up from reference TRBV5-6 and TRBJ1-1): DAGVTQSPTHLIKTRGQQVTLRCSPKSGHDTVSWYQQALGQGPQFIFQYYEEEERQRGNFPDRFSGHQFPNYSSELNVNALLLGDSALYLCASSLAWGGTEAFFGQGTRLTVV.

This clone was observed once. This chain joins TRBV2 and TRBJ2-3; D is unclear. Germline V CDR1 and CDR2: SNHLY, FYNNEI. Deletions cut 5 bases from V and 5 bases from J, with 8 bases between. This CDR3 has 12 residues. The CDR3 DNA reads as TGTGCCAGCAGTTCAGCAGTAGATACGCAGTATTTT. Its protein is CASSSAVDTQYF.

The chain has TRBV25-1 and TRBJ1-2; TRBD1 agrees at 11 bases. The CDR3 is 15 residues long. The trim removed 4 bases at V and 5 bases at J, leaving 6 bases unmatched. Germline V CDR1 and CDR2: MGHDK, SYGVNS. CDR3: CASSARGQGAYGYTF. In nucleotides, the CDR3 is TGTGCCAGCAGTGCCCGCGGACAGGGGGCTTATGGCTACACCTTC.

V gene TRBV5-8 combines with J gene TRBJ1-6, with unresolved D. Germline values: CDR1 SGHTS, CDR2 YDEGEE. Trimming removed 2 bases at V and 7 bases at J, with 4 bases between. The CDR3 consists of 12 residues. The CDR3 DNA reads as TGTGCCAGCAGCTTTTCGAATTCACCCCTCCACTTT. It translates to CASSFSNSPLHF.

The rearrangement links TRBV5-1 to TRBJ1-1; D remains unclear. This CDR3 is built from 14 residues. Germline CDR1 reads SGHRS; CDR2 reads YFSETQ. V lost 3 bases and J 4 bases, leaving 13 bases between the germline ends. CDR3 coding DNA: TGCGCCAGCAGCTCGACGACAATTTTCACTGAAGCTTTCTTT. This sequence encodes CASSSTTIFTEAFF.

To note about this clone: Additional DNA sequences in this sample encode the identical CDR3. The chain combines TRBV7-9 with TRBJ2-2; D not resolved. V was cut by 3 bases and J by 3 bases, with 5 bases left in between. Germline CDR1 and CDR2: SEHNR and FQNEAQ (reference sequence). This CDR3 is built from 13 residues. This CDR3 is CASSLMDTGELFF. Here the CDR3 DNA reads TGTGCCAGCAGCTTGATGGACACCGGGGAGCTGTTTTTT.

This sequence joins TRBV19 and TRBJ2-3; 7 nucleotides align to TRBD1. The CDR3 extends over 13 amino acids. Germline loops: CDR1 LNHDA, CDR2 SQIVND (reference sequence). The ends lost 8 bases at V and 1 base at J; junction bases unmatched: 3. CDR3 DNA: TGTGCCAGTTCCGACAGGGGCACAGATACGCAGTATTTT. This sequence encodes CASSDRGTDTQYF. The whole variable domain, filled in from reference TRBV19 and TRBJ2-3, reads DGGITQSPKYLFRKEGQNVTLSCEQNLNHDAMYWYRQDPGQGLRLIYYSQIVNDFQKGDIAEGYSVSREKKESFPLTVTSAQKNPTAFYLCASSDRGTDTQYFGPGTRLTVL.

The chain employs TRBV15 and TRBJ2-2; 8 bases line up with TRBD2. V lost 2 bases to trimming and J lost 4 bases; unmatched junction nucleotides: 3. Germline CDR1 LNHNV, CDR2 YYDKDF (reference sequence). The CDR3 contains 15 residues. The CDR3 DNA sequence: TGTGCCACCAGCAGATCTGGGACTAGCACCGGGGAGCTGTTTTTT. Its protein is CATSRSGTSTGELFF. Full variable domain (outside the CDR3, taken from reference TRBV15 and TRBJ2-2): DAMVIQNPRYQVTQFGKPVTLSCSQTLNHNVMYWYQQKSSQAPKLLFHYYDKDFNNEADTPDNFQSRRPNTSFCFLDIRSPGLGDTAMYLCATSRSGTSTGELFFGEGSRLTVL.

The chain carries TRBV30 and TRBJ2-6, with a weak D call TRBD1 (6 bases). CDR1 is GTSNPN and CDR2 is SVGIG in the germline V gene (reference sequence). This CDR3 has 14 residues. Trimming left V 7 bases short and J 0 bases short, with 10 bases between. CDR3 coding DNA: TGTGCCTCGGACAGTTCCTCTGGGGCCAACGTCCTGACTTTC. It codes for CASDSSSGANVLTF. Full variable domain (missing parts from reference TRBV30 and TRBJ2-6): SQTIHQWPATLVQPVGSPLSLECTVEGTSNPNLYWYRQAAGRGLQLLFYSVGIGQISSEVPQNLSASRPQDRQFILSSKKLLLSDSGFYLCASDSSSGANVLTFGAGSRLTVL.

As regards this clone: At the DNA level, this CDR3 is encoded by other sequences in the same sample as well. The CDR3: CASSLDRGNEQFF. CDR3 nucleotide sequence: TGCGCCAGCAGCTTAGACAGGGGCAATGAGCAGTTCTTC. V is TRBV5-1 and J is TRBJ2-1; 8 bases align to TRBD1. In germline, CDR1 is SGHRS, CDR2 YFSETQ. V shed 2 bases, J shed 6 bases, and the junction held 1 base outside the gene matches. The CDR3 is 13 residues long.